The clone carrying this T cell receptor beta chain was seen repeatedly, ten times or more. As yet, its antigen is unknown. The data stem from a study of naive and memory T cell subsets. Study results and caveats: Potentially, T cell activation and differentiation skew this RNA-based measurement.

The SP2 primer and nested alpha and beta constant region primers amplified ligated cDNA in four rounds. Reverse transcription of blood and skin TCR RNA was primed at alpha and beta constant regions. Via MiXCR, TCRdb re-called the 5' RACE reads, giving one row per CDR3 protein. The sample records around 48,000 distinct CDR3 sequences, approximately 4.8% being singletons. CDR3 length equals 12 residues. The germline gives CDR1 MGHDK, CDR2 SYGVNS. The J segment lost 7 bases and the V segment lost 7 bases, leaving 6 bases of the junction unmatched. TCR cDNA received a 3' ligated oligonucleotide that carried a UMI. Adult healthy volunteers gave 2.5 ml peripheral blood for whole-blood RNA. Unsorted total RNA, roughly 1 to 1000 ng, was DNase treated before reverse transcription.

The origin of this receptor is a female donor in good health. The V gene is TRBV25-1, the J gene TRBJ1-1, with 7 positions matching TRBD1. The CDR3 sequence: CASISRTGEAFF. The CDR3 nucleotides are TGTGCCAGCATTTCCCGGACAGGTGAAGCTTTCTTT.